This T cell receptor (beta chain) was sequenced in a study of cytomegalovirus exposure and HLA in healthy donors. For the study at large: An early data release held around 80 million unique TCRs from HLA-typed donors. Regarding the study as a whole: Among the CMV-associated chains, a few were confirmed in vitro as specific for CMV antigens. Listed as cytomegalovirus-associated were 150 to 200 TCR beta chains.

Amplification used 60 Vbeta primers and 13 Jbeta primers. Libraries were prepared by immunoSEQ multiplex PCR; TCRdb keeps only in-frame clonotypes and omits some of them. The sample includes more than 80,000 clones, around 71% of them seen just once. For this clone: Its target is unknown.

The junction had 8 bases not matched to a gene; V was cut back by 4 bases and J by 6 bases. The CDR3 sequence is 13 residues long. Per germline, CDR1 GTSNPN and CDR2 SVGIG (reference sequence). This receptor was identified in a boy aged 10-17 years in good health and CMV-seronegative. The material sequenced was PBMCs. The chain recombines TRBV30 with TRBJ2-7; 8 bases agree with TRBD1. CDR3 sequence reads: CAWITLTGVEQYF. CDR3 nucleotide sequence: TGTGCCTGGATAACCCTGACAGGGGTCGAGCAGTACTTC. The entire variable domain, with the rest obtained from reference TRBV30 and TRBJ2-7, is as follows: SQTIHQWPATLVQPVGSPLSLECTVEGTSNPNLYWYRQAAGRGLQLLFYSVGIGQISSEVPQNLSASRPQDRQFILSSKKLLLSDSGFYLCAWITLTGVEQYFGPGTRLTVT.